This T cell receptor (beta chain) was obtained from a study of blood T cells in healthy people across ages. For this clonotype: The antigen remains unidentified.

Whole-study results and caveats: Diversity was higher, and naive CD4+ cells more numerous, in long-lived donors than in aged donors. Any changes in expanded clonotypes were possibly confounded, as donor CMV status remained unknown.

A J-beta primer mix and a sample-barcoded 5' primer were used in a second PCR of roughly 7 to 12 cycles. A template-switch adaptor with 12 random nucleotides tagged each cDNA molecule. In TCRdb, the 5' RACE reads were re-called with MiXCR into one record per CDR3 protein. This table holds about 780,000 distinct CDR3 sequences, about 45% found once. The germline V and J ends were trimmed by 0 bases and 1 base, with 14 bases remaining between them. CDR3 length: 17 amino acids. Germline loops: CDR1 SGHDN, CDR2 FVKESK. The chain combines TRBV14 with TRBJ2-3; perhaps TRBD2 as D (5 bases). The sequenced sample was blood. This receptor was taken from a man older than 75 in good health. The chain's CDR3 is CASSQDPGFLGTDTQYF. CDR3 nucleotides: TGTGCCAGCAGCCAAGATCCGGGATTTCTAGGCACAGATACGCAGTATTTT.